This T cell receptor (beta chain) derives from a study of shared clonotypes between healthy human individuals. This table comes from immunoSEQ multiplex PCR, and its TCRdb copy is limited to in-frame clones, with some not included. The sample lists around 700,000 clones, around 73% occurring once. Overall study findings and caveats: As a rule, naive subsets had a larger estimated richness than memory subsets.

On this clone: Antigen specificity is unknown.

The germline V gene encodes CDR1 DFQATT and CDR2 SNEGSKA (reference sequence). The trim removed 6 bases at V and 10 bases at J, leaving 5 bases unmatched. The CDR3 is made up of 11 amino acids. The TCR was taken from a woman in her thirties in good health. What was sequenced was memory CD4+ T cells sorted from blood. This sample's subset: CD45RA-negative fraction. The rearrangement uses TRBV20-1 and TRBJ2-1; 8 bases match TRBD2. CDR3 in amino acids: CSAPRLAEQFF. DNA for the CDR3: TGCAGTGCACCCCGACTAGCGGAGCAGTTCTTC.